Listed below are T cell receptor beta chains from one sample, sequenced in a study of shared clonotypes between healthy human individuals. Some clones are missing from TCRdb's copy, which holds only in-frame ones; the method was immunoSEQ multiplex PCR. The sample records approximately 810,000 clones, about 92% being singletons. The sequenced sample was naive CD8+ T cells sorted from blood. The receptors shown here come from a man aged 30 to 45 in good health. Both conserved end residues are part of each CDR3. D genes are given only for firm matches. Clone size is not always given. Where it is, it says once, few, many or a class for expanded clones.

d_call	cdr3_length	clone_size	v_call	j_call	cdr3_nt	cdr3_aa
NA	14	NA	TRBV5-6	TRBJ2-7	TGTGCCAGCAGCCCCGTGGGGGGAAGTTACGAGCAGTACTTC	CASSPVGGSYEQYF
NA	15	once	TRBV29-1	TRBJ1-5	TGCAGCGTTGCAGAACAGGGTGGAAGCAATCAGCCCCAGCATTTT	CSVAEQGGSNQPQHF
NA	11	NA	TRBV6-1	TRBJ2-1	TGTGCCAGCAGTGAAATTCCCGAGCAGTTCTTC	CASSEIPEQFF
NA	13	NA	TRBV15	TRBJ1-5	TGTGCCACCAGCGTCAACGTAGTTTGGCCCCAGCATTTT	CATSVNVVWPQHF
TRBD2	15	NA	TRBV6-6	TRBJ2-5	TGTGCCAGCAGTTACTCGGGACTAGCGGAAGAGACCCAGTACTTC	CASSYSGLAEETQYF
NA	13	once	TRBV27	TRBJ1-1	TGTGCCAGCAGTTTATCCGCCAGTCGTGAAGCTTTCTTT	CASSLSASREAFF
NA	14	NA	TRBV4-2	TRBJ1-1	TGTGCCAGCAGCCAAGAAGGGGAGAACGGTGAAGCTTTCTTT	CASSQEGENGEAFF
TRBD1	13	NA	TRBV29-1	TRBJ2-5	TGCAGTGCCATCGGCGGGACAGGGGAGACCCAGTACTTC	CSAIGGTGETQYF
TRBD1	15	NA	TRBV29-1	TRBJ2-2	TGCAGCGTTTCGGGACAGGGGGCGATTAACGGGGAGCTGTTTTTT	CSVSGQGAINGELFF
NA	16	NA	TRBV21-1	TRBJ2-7	TGTGCCAGCAGCAAAGTAGAAAGAGGACAGGGCTACGAGCAGTACTTC	CASSKVERGQGYEQYF
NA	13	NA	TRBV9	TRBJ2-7	TGTGCCAGCAGCCCGGCGGCGGGCTACGAGCAGTACTTC	CASSPAAGYEQYF
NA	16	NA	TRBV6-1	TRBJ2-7	TGTGCCAGCAGTGAAGATAGTCGTGTAAGCTCCTACGAGCAGTACTTC	CASSEDSRVSSYEQYF
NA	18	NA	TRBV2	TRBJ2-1	TGTGCCAGCAGTGATTTACCCCGGACGGAGGATCGTTACAATGAGCAGTTCTTC	CASSDLPRTEDRYNEQFF
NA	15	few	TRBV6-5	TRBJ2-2	TGTGCCAGCAGCCCCCAGGTGATCGGCACCGGGGAGCTGTTTTTT	CASSPQVIGTGELFF
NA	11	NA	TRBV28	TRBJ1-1	TGTGCCAGCAACTCCGGGTCGAGAGCTTTCTTT	CASNSGSRAFF
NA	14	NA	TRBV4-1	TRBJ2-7	TGCGCCAGCAGCCAAGTAGCGGACTCCTACGAGCAGTACTTC	CASSQVADSYEQYF
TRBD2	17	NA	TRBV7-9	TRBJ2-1	TGTGCCAGCAGCGATGAACTAGCGGGTAACTCCTACAATGAGCAGTTCTTC	CASSDELAGNSYNEQFF
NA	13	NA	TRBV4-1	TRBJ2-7	TGCGCCAGCAGCCAAGAGGACTCGGTCGAGCAGTACTTC	CASSQEDSVEQYF
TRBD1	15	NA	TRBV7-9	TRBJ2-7	TGTGCCAGCAGCGCGTTGACAGGGCCGCACTACGAGCAGTACTTC	CASSALTGPHYEQYF
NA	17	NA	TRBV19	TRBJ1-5	TGTGCCAGTAGTGCTCCAGCTGGTGGAATAAGCAATCAGCCCCAGCATTTT	CASSAPAGGISNQPQHF
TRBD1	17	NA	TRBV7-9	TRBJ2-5	TGTGCCAGCAGCTTGCTTGGGGTAGACAGGGAAAAAGAGACCCAGTACTTC	CASSLLGVDREKETQYF
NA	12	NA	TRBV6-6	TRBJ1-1	TGTGCCAGCAGCCCTCAGGAGACTGAAGCTTTCTTT	CASSPQETEAFF
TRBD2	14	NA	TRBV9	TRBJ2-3	TGTGCCAGTAACCTAGCGGGAGGGCCAGATACGCAGTATTTT	CASNLAGGPDTQYF
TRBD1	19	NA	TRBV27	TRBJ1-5	TGTGCCAGCAGCCCTTTAAGGACAGGGAACCTTTATAGCAATCAGCCCCAGCATTTT	CASSPLRTGNLYSNQPQHF
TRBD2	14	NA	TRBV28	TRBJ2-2	TGTGCCACCTCGGTACTAGCGGGACACGGGGAGCTGTTTTTT	CATSVLAGHGELFF
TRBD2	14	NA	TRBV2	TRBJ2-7	TGTGCCAGCAGTCTGACTAGCTCTTTTTACGAGCAGTACTTC	CASSLTSSFYEQYF
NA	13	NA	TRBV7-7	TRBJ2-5	TGTGCCAGCAGCTTGTTGGGTGGAGAGACCCAGTACTTC	CASSLLGGETQYF
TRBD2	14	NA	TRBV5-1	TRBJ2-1	TGCGCCAGCGGACTAGCGGGAGCGGTTAATGAGCAGTTCTTC	CASGLAGAVNEQFF
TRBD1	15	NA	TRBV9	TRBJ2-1	TGTGCCAGCAGCGAGACAGGGGGGCCCTACAATGAGCAGTTCTTC	CASSETGGPYNEQFF
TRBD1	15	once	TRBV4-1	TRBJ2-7	TGCGCCAGCAGCCAAGATACTGGGACAGACTACGAGCAGTACTTC	CASSQDTGTDYEQYF
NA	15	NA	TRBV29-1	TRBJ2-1	TGCAGCGTTGAGGGAGTAGCTCGGGGTTGGAATGAGCAGTTCTTC	CSVEGVARGWNEQFF
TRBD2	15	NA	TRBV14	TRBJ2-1	TGTGCCAGCAGCCGGACTAGCGGGAGCTTTGGTGAGCAGTTCTTC	CASSRTSGSFGEQFF
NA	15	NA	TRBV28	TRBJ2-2	TGTGCCAGCAGTTTGGGCAGCCCGAACACCGGGGAGCTGTTTTTT	CASSLGSPNTGELFF
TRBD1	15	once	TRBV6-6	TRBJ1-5	TGTGCCAGCCGACAGGGCAGGGGGGTATACCAGCCCCAGCATTTT	CASRQGRGVYQPQHF
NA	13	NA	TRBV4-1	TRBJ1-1	TGCGCCAGCAGCCAAAACTACAACACTGAAGCTTTCTTT	CASSQNYNTEAFF
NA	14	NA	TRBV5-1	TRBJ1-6	TGCGCCAGCAGCTTGACGGTGATGAATTCACCCCTCCACTTT	CASSLTVMNSPLHF
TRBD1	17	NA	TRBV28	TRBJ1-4	TGTGCCAGCAGTTTAGGGGACAGGCTTATGGCTAATGAAAAACTGTTTTTT	CASSLGDRLMANEKLFF
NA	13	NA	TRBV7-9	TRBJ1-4	TGTGCCAGCAGCTCTGATGGGGATGAAAAACTGTTTTTT	CASSSDGDEKLFF
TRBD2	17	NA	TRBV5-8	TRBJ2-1	TGTGCCAGCAGCTTTAGACTAGCGGGAGGGCCGAGCAATGAGCAGTTCTTC	CASSFRLAGGPSNEQFF
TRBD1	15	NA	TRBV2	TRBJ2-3	TGTGCCAGCAGTGATGATGGACAGGACACAGATACGCAGTATTTT	CASSDDGQDTDTQYF
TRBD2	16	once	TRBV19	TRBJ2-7	TGTGCCAGTAGTATCTTTTCTAGCGGGACTGTCTACGAGCAGTACTTC	CASSIFSSGTVYEQYF
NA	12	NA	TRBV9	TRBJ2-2	TGTGCCAGCAGAAGAGGGACCGGGGAGCTGTTTTTT	CASRRGTGELFF